This T cell receptor (beta chain) was identified during a study of shared clonotypes between healthy human individuals. The CDR3 extends over 15 amino acids. With V trimmed by 2 bases and J by 3 bases, 1 base remained unmatched. The V gene's germline CDR1 is KGHSH and CDR2 LQKENI. In regard to this clone: The same CDR3 is also encoded by other DNA sequences in this sample.

Clones were read by immunoSEQ multiplex PCR, and TCRdb kept only the in-frame ones, dropping some. Counted here are 2.5 million or so clones, around 90% occurring once; the ten biggest clones make up 0.13% to 0.15%. Sequenced: naive CD4+ T cells sorted from blood. Subset of the sample: CD45RA+ positively selected. The source of this sequence is a man aged 18 to 29 in good health. The V gene is TRBV18, the J gene TRBJ2-2; 9 bases fit TRBD1. The CDR3 coding sequence is TGTGCCAGCTCACCAGACAGGGGGTACACCGGGGAGCTGTTTTTT. Its translation: CASSPDRGYTGELFF.